This TCR beta chain was sequenced in a study of blood T cell repertoires in COVID-19. Across the study: From T cells, B-cell-depleted T cells, or PBMCs came the material, which was cDNA or gDNA.

This CDR3 spans 13 amino acids. Germline V gene sequence: CDR1 GTSNPN, CDR2 SVGIG (reference sequence). Trimming cost V 3 bases and J 8 bases; bases outside gene matches: 7. Source study methods: Amplification from reference gene primers served as the basis for estimated nucleated cell counts. Libraries were prepared by immunoSEQ multiplex PCR; TCRdb keeps only in-frame clonotypes and omits some of them. V, J and clone size reflect that table, while D and trimming were determined from the DNA. The sample contains roughly 260,000 clones, less than 90% of which appear only once. The J gene is TRBJ2-1, the V gene TRBV30, with TRBD1 matching over 7 bases. This clonotype originated in a man aged 55 to 70 who had recovered from COVID-19. Sequencing was carried out using peripheral blood. CDR3 residues: CAWSLDRDHEQFF. CDR3 DNA sequence: TGTGCCTGGAGCCTAGACAGGGACCATGAGCAGTTCTTC.